The 20 T cell receptor beta chains below all came from one sample that was sequenced in a study of response to subunit inactivated influenza vaccine. Via MiXCR, TCRdb re-called the RT-PCR reads, giving one row per CDR3 protein. The data contain more than 600,000 distinct CDR3 sequences, approximately 18% of them seen just once; the ten biggest clones take up approximately 10%. The input for sequencing was PBMCs from blood, taken 4 to 6 days after vaccination. The receptors come from a man aged 50-60 years who received an inactivated influenza vaccine.

This clonotype was found a few times. The chain couples TRBV5-1 to TRBJ1-1; D gene unclear. CDR3 size: 13 residues. The V and J ends lost 5 bases and 0 bases respectively, with 8 bases between them. Germline CDR1 reads SGHRS; CDR2 reads YFSETQ. This CDR3 reads CASRMGMNTEAFF. The CDR3 nucleotides are TGCGCCAGCAGGATGGGAATGAACACTGAAGCTTTCTTT.

In its sample, this clonotype was seen a few times. The chain combines TRBV20-1 with TRBJ2-1; maybe TRBD2 (6 bases). The CDR3 totals 13 residues. V lost 6 bases to trimming and J lost 6 bases, with 15 bases between them. Germline V lookup: CDR1 DFQATT, CDR2 SNEGSKA (reference sequence). Here the CDR3 reads CSATGLAFNEQFF. In DNA form, the CDR3 reads TGCAGTGCCACGGGCCTAGCGTTCAATGAGCAGTTCTTC.

This chain connects TRBV9 to TRBJ2-3; 8 nucleotides match TRBD1. This CDR3 comprises 16 residues. V shed 4 bases, J shed 0 bases, and the junction held 7 bases outside the gene matches. Germline CDR1 is SGDLS and CDR2 is YYNGEE. The CDR3 spells CASSPQTGVSTDTQYF. In DNA form, the CDR3 reads TGTGCCAGCAGCCCGCAGACAGGGGTGAGCACAGATACGCAGTATTTT.

This clonotype was counted between two and nine times. The rearrangement uses TRBV12-3 or TRBV12-4 and TRBJ2-2; 7 positions agree with TRBD1. J gave up 4 bases and V 7 bases, and 6 bases lay outside the gene matches. The CDR3 has 14 residues. This CDR3 is CASTRGQRTGELFF. CDR3 DNA: TGTGCCAGCACAAGGGGACAGCGCACCGGGGAGCTGTTTTTT.

The rearrangement uses TRBV20-1 and TRBJ2-7, with 9 bases matching TRBD1. Unmatched junction bases numbered 6, after V lost 6 bases and J lost 3 bases. There are 13 residues in the CDR3. CDR1 is DFQATT and CDR2 is SNEGSKA in the germline V gene (reference sequence). CDR3 protein: CSAPRTGVYEQYF. The DNA of the CDR3 is TGCAGTGCCCCCCGGACAGGGGTCTACGAGCAGTACTTC.

This chain uses TRBV11-2 with TRBJ2-3; TRBD2 agrees at 14 bases. CDR1 and CDR2 (germline): SGHAT, FQNNGV. V trimming: 5 bases; J trimming: 4 bases; junction bases outside the gene matches: 11. This CDR3 spans 18 amino acids. The CDR3 coding sequence is TGTGCCAGCAGCCCACGCAGGAGACTAGCGGGAGGGCCAGATACGCAGTATTTT. It translates to CASSPRRRLAGGPDTQYF.

The rearrangement links TRBV5-1 to TRBJ2-5; TRBD2 agrees at 8 bases. CDR1 is SGHRS and CDR2 is YFSETQ in the germline V gene. With V trimmed by 2 bases and J by 2 bases, 5 bases remained unmatched. The CDR3 totals 15 residues. CDR3 DNA sequence: TGCGCCAGCAGCTTTAGGGGACTAGATCAAGAGACCCAGTACTTC. Protein sequence: CASSFRGLDQETQYF.

This chain links TRBV5-1 with TRBJ2-2; TRBD2 is a possible D gene (6 bases). The CDR3 contains 15 residues. V lost 0 bases to trimming and J lost 3 bases, with 9 bases between them. Germline CDR1 SGHRS, CDR2 YFSETQ. The DNA of the CDR3 is TGCGCCAGCAGCTTGGACGGGAGAGACACCGGGGAGCTGTTTTTT. Amino acid sequence: CASSLDGRDTGELFF.

V gene TRBV7-2 combines with J gene TRBJ1-1; D not resolved. V was clipped by 7 bases and J by 8 bases, with 17 bases between them. Germline loops: CDR1 SGHTA, CDR2 FQGNSA. The CDR3 covers 13 residues. CDR3 sequence (DNA): TGTGCCAGCACCCCCTACCGGGAGATCGAAGCTTTCTTT. The encoded protein is CASTPYREIEAFF.

At least ten counts were recorded for this clonotype. The rearrangement uses TRBV20-1 and TRBJ2-3; a weak D match, TRBD1 (6 bases). Trimming took off 0 bases at V and 7 bases at J, with 11 bases between the two ends. The CDR3 has 13 amino acids. Germline V gene data show CDR1 as DFQATT and CDR2 as SNEGSKA (reference sequence). CDR3 amino acids: CSARDQGHHTQYF. The DNA for the CDR3 is TGCAGTGCTAGAGATCAGGGACACCATACGCAGTATTTT.

This clonotype was found a few times. The rearrangement uses TRBV20-1 and TRBJ2-7, with D possibly being TRBD1 (5 bases). This CDR3 region has 16 residues. Germline CDR1 is DFQATT and CDR2 is SNEGSKA (reference sequence). The V end lost 8 bases, the J end lost 2 bases, and 25 bases lay between the germline ends. The CDR3 loop reads CSPLLFGPQVAYEQYF. The CDR3 nucleotides are TGCAGTCCATTGCTTTTTGGGCCACAGGTGGCCTACGAGCAGTACTTC.

This clonotype was counted between two and nine times. This chain joins TRBV21-1 and TRBJ2-7; whether TRBD1, the table's D call, matches the DNA was not checked. TRBV21-1 is a listed pseudogene. The CDR3 is made up of 15 amino acids. In DNA form, the CDR3 reads TGTGCCAGCAGCGAATGGGGCGGGAGGTCCTACGAGCAGTACTTC. It specifies CASSEWGGRSYEQYF.

This rearrangement joins TRBV7-6 to TRBJ2-2; D remains ambiguous. The CDR3 runs 16 residues. Germline assignment: CDR1 SGHVS and CDR2 FNYEAQ. Trimming removed 1 base at V and 0 bases at J, with 9 bases between. Written as DNA, the CDR3 is TGTGCCAGCAGCTTAGAAGCACAGACGAACACCGGGGAGCTGTTTTTT. Encoded protein: CASSLEAQTNTGELFF.

This clonotype has a handful of counts. V and J are TRBV19 and TRBJ2-7, with 13 bases that match TRBD2. Trimming at V came to 1 base and at J to 4 bases, leaving 7 bases not matched to a gene. Germline CDR1 LNHDA, CDR2 SQIVND (reference sequence). The CDR3 is 17 residues long. The CDR3 reads CASSIGRRTSGSYEQYF. CDR3 nucleotide sequence: TGTGCCAGTAGTATAGGCCGGAGGACTAGCGGGAGTTACGAGCAGTACTTC.

V and J are TRBV6-5 and TRBJ2-2, with a tentative D call TRBD1 (6 bases). Trimming left V 0 bases short and J 3 bases short, with 8 bases between. Germline values: CDR1 MNHEY, CDR2 SVGAGI. This CDR3 is built from 15 residues. In nucleotides, the CDR3 is TGTGCCAGCAGTTACTCGACAGGACACACCGGGGAGCTGTTTTTT. Protein sequence: CASSYSTGHTGELFF.

The rearrangement links TRBV3-1 to TRBJ2-1; D remains unclear. This CDR3 has 11 amino acids. Deletions cut 2 bases from V and 8 bases from J, with 4 bases between. From germline, CDR1 is LGHDT and CDR2 YNNKEL (reference sequence). The CDR3 loop is CASSQIDEQFF. In nucleotides, the CDR3 is TGTGCCAGCAGCCAAATAGATGAGCAGTTCTTC.

The V call is TRBV6-1, the J call TRBJ2-6; 9 nucleotides agree with TRBD1. J gave up 1 base and V 6 bases, and 4 bases lay outside the gene matches. Germline assignment: CDR1 MNHNS and CDR2 SASEGT. This CDR3 comprises 16 residues. CDR3 DNA: TGTGCCAGCAGGTGGGACAGGGCATCTGGGGCCAACGTCCTGACTTTC. Its translation is CASRWDRASGANVLTF.

This clonotype was recorded many times. At one of its ends the junction is not consistent with the germline gene, which may arise from a read error. The chain links TRBV7-2 to TRBJ2-3; 9 bases line up with TRBD2. The CDR3 extends over 14 amino acids. From germline, CDR1 is SGHTA and CDR2 FQGNSA. The CDR3: CASSLAGLTDTQYF. For the CDR3, the DNA is TGTGCCAGCAGCCTAGCGGGACTCACAGATACGCAGTATTTT.

This clonotype was counted many times. The rearrangement joins TRBV10-2 to TRBJ1-5; D unclear. Germline V gene data show CDR1 as WSHSY and CDR2 as SAAADI. This CDR3 region has 14 residues. Trimming pared 3 bases from V and 2 bases from J, leaving 8 bases between. In DNA, the CDR3 is TGCGCCAGCAGTGAATCAGGCCGCAATCAGCCCCAGCATTTT. Its protein is CASSESGRNQPQHF.

The table lists this clonotype with many counts. The CDR3 loop is CASSLGTGTGYTF. In DNA form, the CDR3 reads TGTGCCAGCAGCTTAGGGACAGGCACCGGCTACACCTTC. The genes are TRBV7-9 and TRBJ1-2; 7 bases are shared with TRBD1. CDR1 SEHNR and CDR2 FQNEAQ come from the germline V gene (reference sequence). There are 13 residues in the CDR3. The trim removed 1 base at V and 8 bases at J, leaving 4 bases unmatched.